This is a list of T cell receptor beta chains from one sample in a study of blood T cell repertoires in COVID-19. Method: immunoSEQ multiplex PCR; TCRdb's copy keeps in-frame clones and lacks some. The sample records under 250,000 clones, 80% to 85% being singletons. Sequencing was done on a sample of peripheral blood. The receptors originated from a woman in her 30s who had recovered from COVID-19. CDR3s include the opening cysteine and the closing phenylalanine or tryptophan.

cdr3_aa	v_call
CASSSGAHGNTIYF	TRBV19
CASSPNQGIEKLFF	TRBV7-9
CASSIYPREPYEQYF	TRBV21-1
CASSLAGPRVNEQYF	TRBV5-1
CASSYIKTSGYNEQFF	TRBV6-5
CASGLALAGRNEQYF	TRBV12-5
CASRGGPYEQYF	TRBV7-9
CASSVGPRDSNYGYTF	TRBV9
CASSPGTGRPYEQYF	TRBV7-8
CASSLYSSNYGYTF	TRBV5-6
CASSLAPPGELFF	TRBV11-3
CSVEREGNTEAFF	TRBV29-1
CASSEGEGPNTIYF	TRBV2
CSAILRLAGYNNEQFF	TRBV29-1
CAARSGGQREKLFF	TRBV10-3
CASSYGIDTGELFF	TRBV27
CASSDGGHSGANVLTF	TRBV6-4